These 24 T cell receptor beta chains were all obtained from the same sample, sequenced in a study of CD8 T cells in Susac syndrome. Random hexamers were used to reverse transcribe an amount of about 0.45 to 1 ug RNA. TCRdb processed the immunoSEQ multiplex PCR reads anew with MiXCR; each CDR3 protein has one entry. This table has approximately 150,000 distinct CDR3 sequences, approximately 96% appearing once. The sequenced sample was CD4+ T cells from PBMCs. The receptors originated from a human donor with Susac syndrome.

The rearrangement uses TRBV29-1 and TRBJ2-7; 9 bases fit TRBD2. CDR3 length equals 15 residues. The ends lost 6 bases at V and 6 bases at J; junction bases unmatched: 15. The germline V gene encodes CDR1 SQVTM and CDR2 ANQGSEA. CDR3 bases: TGCAGCGTGGCTGTGGGGCGGGAGGGTTCTTCCGAGCAGTACTTC. This gives the protein CSVAVGREGSSEQYF.

This rearrangement joins TRBV5-1 to TRBJ2-1; D ambiguous. Per the germline V gene, CDR1 is SGHRS and CDR2 is YFSETQ. The V gene lost 0 bases and the J gene lost 5 bases, with 6 bases spanning the gap. The CDR3 is 13 residues long. The CDR3 sequence: CASSLGPDNEQFF. The CDR3 coding sequence is TGCGCCAGCAGCTTGGGTCCCGACAATGAGCAGTTCTTC.

The rearrangement joins TRBV13 to TRBJ1-2; 7 bases map to TRBD1. After removal of 8 bases from V and 5 bases from J, the junction contained 11 bases not matched to a gene. The length of the CDR3 is 14 residues. The germline V gene has CDR1 PRHDT and CDR2 FYEKMQ (reference sequence). The CDR3: CASQLFGRGYGYTF. In nucleotides, the CDR3 is TGTGCCAGCCAACTCTTTGGCAGGGGGTATGGCTACACCTTC.

The gene calls are TRBV20-1 and TRBJ1-2; D is undetermined. From germline, CDR1 is DFQATT and CDR2 SNEGSKA (reference sequence). The CDR3 runs 11 residues. V was pared by 4 bases and J by 7 bases, with 10 bases between. The CDR3 sequence: CSATGEVGYTF. The DNA of the CDR3 is TGCAGTGCTACCGGTGAGGTTGGCTACACCTTC.

V and J are TRBV24-1 and TRBJ2-3; TRBD1 might be the D (5 bases). Germline CDR1 KGHDR, CDR2 SFDVKD. The length of the CDR3 is 14 residues. V lost 7 bases and J lost 2, with 12 bases in between. CDR3 loop: CATRSDRITDTQYF. The CDR3 DNA reads TGTGCCACCAGATCTGACAGAATCACAGATACGCAGTATTTT.

For the CDR3, the DNA is TGTGCCAGCAGACCCCTAGCGGGGGGGCCTAATGAGCAGTTCTTC. Its translation: CASRPLAGGPNEQFF. This rearrangement joins TRBV7-2 to TRBJ2-1; 12 bases match TRBD2. Germline V CDR1 and CDR2: SGHTA, FQGNSA. Unmatched junction bases numbered 7, after V lost 6 bases and J lost 7 bases. The CDR3 spans 15 residues. The full variable domain, with the rest looked up from reference TRBV7-2 and TRBJ2-1, is GAGVSQSPSNKVTEKGKDVELRCDPISGHTALYWYRQSLGQGLEFLIYFQGNSAPDKSGLPSDRFSAERTGGSVSTLTIQRTQQEDSAVYLCASRPLAGGPNEQFFGPGTRLTVL.

The rearrangement links TRBV4-1 to TRBJ2-6; maybe TRBD2 (7 bases). Germline V gene lookup returns CDR1 MGHRA and CDR2 YSYEKL. The CDR3 runs to 17 residues. V was trimmed by 4 bases and J by 4 bases, leaving 17 bases between them. The CDR3 bases are TGCGCCAGCAGCCTCCCCCGGTGGGGGGGCGGGGCCAACGTCCTGACTTTC. Translation gives CASSLPRWGGGANVLTF.

The chain uses TRBV12-3 or TRBV12-4 and TRBJ2-7, with 14 bases fitting TRBD2. There are 16 residues in the CDR3. The trim removed 5 bases at V and 7 bases at J, leaving 10 bases unmatched. CDR3 sequence (DNA): TGTGCCAGCAGTGCACCGGGACTAGCGGGAGAGGGGGAGCAGTACTTC. Translated: CASSAPGLAGEGEQYF.

The genes are TRBV28 and TRBJ1-5; D is ambiguous. The CDR3 spans 15 residues. Deletions cut 5 bases from V and 2 bases from J, with 13 bases between. CDR1 MDHEN and CDR2 SYDVKM come from the germline V gene. Written as DNA, the CDR3 is TGTGCCAGCAGTCCCCCCCGGTCAGGCAATCAGCCCCAGCATTTT. Its translation is CASSPPRSGNQPQHF.

The chain combines TRBV9 with TRBJ2-3; D unclear. Germline V gives CDR1 SGDLS, CDR2 YYNGEE. The CDR3 runs to 12 residues. Trimming left V 2 bases short and J 1 base short, with 2 bases between. The CDR3 DNA follows: TGTGCCAGCAGCGTCCGCACAGATACGCAGTATTTT. It specifies CASSVRTDTQYF.

This clonotype showed up just a few times. A read error may produce the germline difference seen at one junction end. This sequence joins TRBV7-6 and TRBJ2-5; 9 bases line up with TRBD2. Germline CDR1 SGHVS, CDR2 FNYEAQ. This CDR3 has 16 residues. CDR3 DNA sequence: TGTGCTAGCAGCCGAGGGTCTAGCGGGACTCAAGAGACCCAGTACTTC. Translating it yields CASSRGSSGTQETQYF.

The rearrangement joins TRBV20-1 to TRBJ2-5; the D gene could be TRBD1 or TRBD2 (6 bases each). The CDR3 loop spans 14 amino acids. Germline CDR1 DFQATT, CDR2 SNEGSKA (reference sequence). Trimming stripped 3 bases from V and 2 bases from J, with 13 bases between. The CDR3 coding sequence is TGCAGTGCTAGGGGCGGGACACTACAAGAGACCCAGTACTTC. It encodes CSARGGTLQETQYF.

This rearrangement joins TRBV28 to TRBJ2-7, with 12 nucleotides matching TRBD2. V was clipped by 3 bases and J by 0 bases; unmatched bases: 12. Germline CDR1 MDHEN, CDR2 SYDVKM. The CDR3 is 19 amino acids. CDR3 nucleotide sequence: TGTGCCAGCAGTTTCTGGCTAGCGGGAGGGAAAACCCTCTCCTACGAGCAGTACTTC. The encoded protein is CASSFWLAGGKTLSYEQYF.

This clonotype was observed a single time. This rearrangement joins TRBV25-1 to TRBJ1-6; a weak D match, TRBD1 (5 bases). Per germline, CDR1 MGHDK and CDR2 SYGVNS. This CDR3 has 13 amino acids. V lost 6 bases and J 10 bases, leaving 13 bases between the germline ends. CDR3 DNA: TGTGCCAGCAGAAGGCAGGGAGGATCACCCCTCCACTTT. It encodes CASRRQGGSPLHF. The entire variable domain, with the rest obtained from reference TRBV25-1 and TRBJ1-6, is as follows: EADIYQTPRYLVIGTGKKITLECSQTMGHDKMYWYQQDPGMELHLIHYSYGVNSTEKGDLSSESTVSRIRTEHFPLTLESARPSHTSQYLCASRRQGGSPLHFGNGTRLTVT.

The chain uses TRBV29-1 and TRBJ2-5; no definite D call. The CDR3 totals 10 residues. Trimming left V 0 bases short and J 5 bases short, with 1 base between. Germline CDR1 reads SQVTM; CDR2 reads ANQGSEA. This chain's CDR3 is CSVEDETQYF. CDR3 in DNA: TGCAGCGTTGAAGATGAGACCCAGTACTTC. Together with reference TRBV29-1 and TRBJ2-5, the CDR3 gives the full variable domain: SAVISQKPSRDICQRGTSLTIQCQVDSQVTMMFWYRQQPGQSLTLIATANQGSEATYESGFVIDKFPISRPNLTFSTLTVSNMSPEDSSIYLCSVEDETQYFGPGTRLLVL.

This chain joins TRBV18 and TRBJ1-5; maybe TRBD1 (6 bases). V lost 3 bases, J lost 7 bases, and 22 bases lay in between. The CDR3 has 17 residues. Looked up from germline, CDR1 is KGHSH and CDR2 is LQKENI. In nucleotides, the CDR3 is TGTGCCAGCTCACCTAACACCGGAACAGGGTCGGGGCAGCCCCAGCATTTT. This codes for CASSPNTGTGSGQPQHF.

As DNA, the CDR3 is TGCAGTGCTAAGCTAGCGACAGAGCCCGGAGAGACCCAGTACTTC. Its translation is CSAKLATEPGETQYF. This rearrangement joins TRBV20-1 to TRBJ2-5; D perhaps matches TRBD2 (6 bases). The V end was cut by 4 bases, the J end by 4 bases, with 19 bases between. CDR3 size: 15 residues. CDR1 DFQATT and CDR2 SNEGSKA come from the germline V gene (reference sequence).

This clonotype has only one observation. The chain couples TRBV5-6 to TRBJ2-6; D remains ambiguous. Trimming removed 4 bases at V and 1 base at J, with 6 bases between. The CDR3 spans 14 residues. Germline CDR1 SGHDT, CDR2 YYEEEE. The CDR3: CASSISSGANVLTF. The CDR3 DNA sequence: TGTGCCAGCAGCATATCTTCTGGGGCCAACGTCCTGACTTTC. Based on the CDR3 plus reference TRBV5-6 and TRBJ2-6, the full variable domain is DAGVTQSPTHLIKTRGQQVTLRCSPKSGHDTVSWYQQALGQGPQFIFQYYEEEERQRGNFPDRFSGHQFPNYSSELNVNALLLGDSALYLCASSISSGANVLTFGAGSRLTVL.

The chain carries TRBV9 and TRBJ2-1; the match to TRBD2 covers 9 bases. This CDR3 is 16 amino acids long. Germline lookup yields CDR1 SGDLS and CDR2 YYNGEE. V lost 4 bases to trimming and J lost 6 bases; unmatched junction nucleotides: 11. This chain's CDR3 is CASSPLTAGGSNEQFF. The CDR3, as DNA: TGTGCCAGCAGCCCCCTAACAGCGGGAGGTTCCAATGAGCAGTTCTTC. Using reference TRBV9 and TRBJ2-1 for the parts outside the CDR3, the full variable domain is DSGVTQTPKHLITATGQRVTLRCSPRSGDLSVYWYQQSLDQGLQFLIQYYNGEERAKGNILERFSAQQFPDLHSELNLSSLELGDSALYFCASSPLTAGGSNEQFFGPGTRLTVL.

The genes are TRBV20-1 and TRBJ2-1; 10 nucleotides line up with TRBD2. Per the germline V gene, CDR1 is DFQATT and CDR2 is SNEGSKA (reference sequence). The CDR3 length is 14 residues. V shed 3 bases, J shed 4 bases, and the junction held 3 bases outside the gene matches. Written as DNA, the CDR3 is TGCAGTGCTAGTAGACTAGCGGGTTACAATGAGCAGTTCTTC. Its protein is CSASRLAGYNEQFF.

V usage is TRBV5-4 and J usage is TRBJ2-1; TRBD2 agrees at 8 bases. CDR3 length: 15 amino acids. V lost 0 bases to trimming and J lost 9 bases; unmatched junction nucleotides: 8. Germline-derived CDR1 and CDR2 are SGHNT and YYREEE (reference sequence). The CDR3: CASSLAGGPLGEQFF. As DNA, the CDR3 is TGTGCCAGCAGCTTGGCGGGGGGGCCTTTAGGTGAGCAGTTCTTC.

The chain recombines TRBV28 with TRBJ1-4; a possible D gene is TRBD1 (5 bases). Trimming cost V 4 bases and J 7 bases, with 16 bases left between them. CDR1 and CDR2 from the germline V gene are MDHEN and SYDVKM. The CDR3 is 15 amino acids. CDR3 bases: TGTGCCAGCAGTTCCCTCCTGGGGACGGGTGAAAAACTGTTTTTT. This encodes CASSSLLGTGEKLFF.

The J gene is TRBJ1-3, the V gene TRBV29-1, with D uncertain. V dropped 4 bases and J dropped 4 bases, with 11 bases sitting between them. The CDR3 totals 13 residues. Germline V CDR1 and CDR2: SQVTM, ANQGSEA. CDR3 nucleotides: TGCAGCGTTGGTCCGGGATCAGGAAACACCATATATTTT. It translates to CSVGPGSGNTIYF.

This clonotype was counted a few times. V usage is TRBV18 and J usage is TRBJ2-6, with 7 bases identical to TRBD1. Germline CDR1 and CDR2: KGHSH and LQKENI. This CDR3 is 15 amino acids long. With 3 bases clipped from V and 2 bases from J, the junction kept 1 base outside the gene matches. The CDR3 reads CASSPDRAGANVLTF. The CDR3 DNA reads as TGTGCCAGCTCACCCGACAGGGCTGGGGCCAACGTCCTGACTTTC.